A selection of T cell receptor beta chains follows, all from one sample in a study of T cells after yellow fever vaccination. Via MiXCR, TCRdb re-called the 5' RACE reads, giving one row per CDR3 protein. The sample consists of hundreds of thousands of distinct CDR3 sequences, roughly an eighth of them appearing once. This sample comprised CD4+ T cells sorted from PBMCs, obtained 15 days after the yellow fever booster vaccination. The receptors come from a man younger than 35 who received the YFV17D yellow fever vaccine. The conserved cysteine and the conserved F or W are not part of the CDR3 here. Fields, in order: CDR3 protein, J gene, V gene.

CDR3: ASSVEPGQGAGETQY
J: TRBJ2-5
V: TRBV9

CDR3: ASSQRGTDAYEQY
J: TRBJ2-7
V: TRBV4-3

CDR3: ASSQQLVGVEQY
J: TRBJ2-7
V: TRBV14

CDR3: ASSPQSNRNTEAF
J: TRBJ1-1
V: TRBV18

CDR3: ASSQPQETQY
J: TRBJ2-5
V: TRBV4-2

CDR3: ASKDGTGGEEPQH
J: TRBJ1-5
V: TRBV25-1

CDR3: SASAGQNGNQPQH
J: TRBJ1-5
V: TRBV20-1

CDR3: ASSPIRDSYNEQF
J: TRBJ2-1
V: TRBV6-2/TRBV6-3

CDR3: ASKIRGSHEQY
J: TRBJ2-7
V: TRBV6-5

CDR3: ASSSPPTRGEQF
J: TRBJ2-1
V: TRBV27

CDR3: ASGRLGFGTEAF
J: TRBJ1-1
V: TRBV6-2/TRBV6-3

CDR3: ASSQDPGQGVHEQF
J: TRBJ2-1
V: TRBV4-1

CDR3: AIGPRVYEQY
J: TRBJ2-7
V: TRBV10-3

CDR3: ASSLASGLTDTQY
J: TRBJ2-3
V: TRBV5-1

CDR3: ASIVGQGAGELF
J: TRBJ2-2
V: TRBV28

CDR3: ASSMDVAIDTQY
J: TRBJ2-3
V: TRBV3-1

CDR3: ASSYRDGNYGYT
J: TRBJ1-2
V: TRBV4-3

CDR3: ASSTIIIRSPLH
J: TRBJ1-6
V: TRBV7-2

CDR3: ASSLPGLGDTQY
J: TRBJ2-3
V: TRBV12-3/TRBV12-4

CDR3: ASSSLAEETQY
J: TRBJ2-5
V: TRBV6-2/TRBV6-3

CDR3: ASSPRVTASYEQY
J: TRBJ2-7
V: TRBV4-3

CDR3: AIRNQGFEAF
J: TRBJ1-1
V: TRBV10-3

CDR3: ASSVGTGWRNTEAF
J: TRBJ1-1
V: TRBV9

CDR3: SAKVPRTFTDTQY
J: TRBJ2-3
V: TRBV20-1